The 21 T cell receptor beta chains presented below share a single source sample, sequenced in a study of blood T cell repertoires in COVID-19. Using immunoSEQ multiplex PCR, the repertoire was profiled, and TCRdb retains in-frame clones only, with some absent. The repertoire holds 250,000 to 350,000 clones, with roughly 80% as singletons. Sequencing used peripheral blood. The origin of the receptors is a person between 65 and 79 years old with COVID-19, enrolled during active disease.

The chain uses TRBV16 and TRBJ1-5, with 9 bases matching TRBD1. CDR3 length: 15 amino acids. Germline CDR1 is KGHSY and CDR2 is FQNENV. The V segment lost 1 base and the J segment 4 bases; nucleotides outside the gene matches: 2. The DNA of the CDR3 is TGTGCCAGCAGCCAATTGGGACAGGGTAATCAGCCCCAGCATTTT. The encoded protein is CASSQLGQGNQPQHF.

The chain combines TRBV6-5 with TRBJ1-1; D remains ambiguous. V was trimmed by 2 bases and J by 0 bases, leaving 10 bases between them. This CDR3 has 15 residues. Germline CDR1 and CDR2: MNHEY and SVGAGI. CDR3 sequence: CASSYRPDMNTEAFF. CDR3 in DNA: TGTGCCAGCAGTTACAGGCCAGACATGAACACTGAAGCTTTCTTT.

This chain uses TRBV28 with TRBJ2-1; 10 nucleotides line up with TRBD2. Germline V gene lookup returns CDR1 MDHEN and CDR2 SYDVKM. This CDR3 is 19 amino acids long. The J segment lost 0 bases and the V segment lost 8 bases, leaving 16 bases of the junction unmatched. CDR3: CASGRSSGGPRSSYNEQFF. The CDR3 DNA follows: TGTGCCAGCGGACGGTCTAGCGGGGGCCCCCGGAGCTCCTACAATGAGCAGTTCTTC.

About this clone itself: Compared with germline, one end of the junction differs, possibly owing to a read error. The gene calls are TRBV19 and TRBJ1-2, with D hard to call. The V gene's germline CDR1 is LNHDA and CDR2 SQIVND (reference sequence). The CDR3 is 13 residues long. Written as DNA, the CDR3 is TGTGCCAGTAGTCGGGGTAGCATGGCAGCTTCCATCTTC. Translating gives CASSRGSMAASIF.

The chain couples TRBV6-6 to TRBJ2-1; 11 bases line up with TRBD2. The CDR3 is 15 residues long. J was trimmed by 9 bases and V by 6 bases; bases with no gene match: 10. Per the germline V gene, CDR1 is MNHNY and CDR2 is SVGAGI (reference sequence). CDR3 in DNA: TGTGCCAGCAGCCTCACTAGCGGGGGCGGCGGTGAGCAGTTCTTC. It specifies CASSLTSGGGGEQFF.

V and J are TRBV5-5 and TRBJ1-1, with D possibly matching TRBD1 (6 bases). V was cut by 7 bases and J by 5 bases, with 18 bases left in between. Per germline, CDR1 SGHKS and CDR2 YYEKEE (reference sequence). This CDR3 contains 14 residues. CDR3 sequence reads: CASSFWGLGTEAFF. The CDR3 coding sequence is TGTGCCAGCTCTTTTTGGGGGCTCGGAACTGAAGCTTTCTTT.

This chain links TRBV7-9 with TRBJ2-7; 7 nucleotides align to TRBD2. CDR1 and CDR2 (germline): SEHNR, FQNEAQ (reference sequence). CDR3 size: 16 residues. Trimming removed 3 bases from V and 2 bases from J; junction bases left unmatched: 10. DNA for the CDR3: TGTGCCAGCAGCTTTTCCGGGAGGCACTTGACCTACGAGCAGTACTTC. It is translated as CASSFSGRHLTYEQYF.

This rearrangement joins TRBV11-2 to TRBJ1-2, with D uncertain. Germline V gene lookup returns CDR1 SGHAT and CDR2 FQNNGV. The CDR3 extends over 15 amino acids. V lost 0 bases to trimming and J lost 8 bases, with 16 bases between them. The CDR3 reads CASSLDTAGVEGYTF. CDR3 DNA: TGTGCCAGCAGCTTAGATACGGCCGGTGTGGAGGGCTACACCTTC.

This sequence joins TRBV6-4 and TRBJ2-1, with 9 bases identical to TRBD1. V shed 6 bases and J 10 bases; nucleotides not matched to a gene: 10. Germline assignment: CDR1 MRHNA and CDR2 SNTAGT. CDR3 length equals 14 residues. The CDR3 here is CASRQEQGAGEQFF. The CDR3 bases are TGTGCCAGCAGGCAGGAACAGGGGGCAGGCGAGCAGTTCTTC.

The chain joins TRBV7-2 to TRBJ2-7; 13 bases map to TRBD2. CDR3 length: 16 residues. J was trimmed by 4 bases and V by 5 bases; bases with no gene match: 8. Germline CDR1 is SGHTA and CDR2 is FQGNSA. The CDR3 nucleotides read TGTGCCAGCAGCGCGAGGACTAGCGGGAGTCGTTACGAGCAGTACTTC. Encoded protein: CASSARTSGSRYEQYF.

This chain joins TRBV5-6 and TRBJ1-3; TRBD1 is a possible D gene (5 bases). The CDR3 consists of 16 residues. The germline V and J ends were trimmed by 4 bases and 2 bases, with 16 bases remaining between them. Looked up from germline, CDR1 is SGHDT and CDR2 is YYEEEE. The CDR3 sequence: CASSGTWGSPGNTIYF. The CDR3 DNA is TGTGCCAGCAGCGGGACTTGGGGGTCCCCTGGAAACACCATATATTTT.

This chain joins TRBV7-7 and TRBJ2-2, with TRBD1 matching over 8 bases. This CDR3 is 16 amino acids long. Losses at the gene ends were 1 base for V and 2 bases for J; bases not matched to a gene: 3. The germline V gene has CDR1 SSHAT and CDR2 FNYEAQ (reference sequence). CDR3 coding DNA: TGTGCCAGCAGCTTAGACGGGACAGGAAACACCGGGGAGCTGTTTTTT. The encoded protein is CASSLDGTGNTGELFF.

The gene calls are TRBV12-3 or TRBV12-4 and TRBJ1-5; D remains unclear. The CDR3 consists of 12 residues. The ends were cut back, 3 bases at V and 7 bases at J, with 7 bases in the middle. In DNA, the CDR3 is TGTGCCAGCAGTTTTTTCCAGCAGCCCCAGCATTTT. Encoded protein: CASSFFQQPQHF.

The CDR3 DNA reads TGTGCCAGCAAGAGGAAGGGGCGGACTGAAGCTTTCTTT. Protein: CASKRKGRTEAFF. The rearrangement joins TRBV6-5 to TRBJ1-1, with D possibly matching TRBD1 (5 bases). The CDR3 runs 13 residues. From germline, CDR1 is MNHEY and CDR2 SVGAGI. V lost 7 bases and J lost 5, with 14 bases in between.

This chain connects TRBV5-6 to TRBJ2-5; 10 bases agree with TRBD2. The J segment lost 4 bases and the V segment lost 1 base, leaving 7 bases of the junction unmatched. The germline gives CDR1 SGHDT, CDR2 YYEEEE. The CDR3 has 16 amino acids. The DNA for the CDR3 is TGTGCCAGCAGCTTGCCCCCAGCGGGAGGGCGAGAGACCCAGTACTTC. This codes for CASSLPPAGGRETQYF.

Turning to this clone: Other DNA sequences within the sample encode an identical CDR3. The rearrangement uses TRBV5-6 and TRBJ2-7; D is perhaps TRBD1 (5 bases). V was pared by 2 bases and J by 0 bases, with 6 bases between. Germline values: CDR1 SGHDT, CDR2 YYEEEE. The CDR3 sequence is 13 residues long. In DNA form, the CDR3 reads TGTGCCAGCAGCTTAGGGGCCTCCTACGAGCAGTACTTC. The encoded protein is CASSLGASYEQYF. Complete variable domain (other parts from reference TRBV5-6 and TRBJ2-7): DAGVTQSPTHLIKTRGQQVTLRCSPKSGHDTVSWYQQALGQGPQFIFQYYEEEERQRGNFPDRFSGHQFPNYSSELNVNALLLGDSALYLCASSLGASYEQYFGPGTRLTVT.

A word on this clone: Within the sample, other DNA sequences also encode this same CDR3. The V call is TRBV27, the J call TRBJ1-5; D is uncertain. Trimming removed 5 bases from V and 0 bases from J, with 11 bases in between. Germline loops: CDR1 MNHEY, CDR2 SMNVEV (reference sequence). The CDR3 is 15 residues long. This chain's CDR3 is CASSLTGNSNQPQHF. The CDR3 bases are TGTGCCAGCAGTCTTACGGGAAATAGCAATCAGCCCCAGCATTTT.

The chain recombines TRBV28 with TRBJ2-7; maybe TRBD1 (5 bases). CDR1 MDHEN and CDR2 SYDVKM come from the germline V gene. The CDR3 sequence is 15 residues long. The V end was cut by 6 bases, the J end by 2 bases, with 17 bases between. In DNA, the CDR3 is TGTGCCAGCAGGTCGAATAGGGGCAAACCCTACGAGCAGTACTTC. Protein sequence: CASRSNRGKPYEQYF. Supplemented by reference TRBV28 and TRBJ2-7, the full variable domain reads DVKVTQSSRYLVKRTGEKVFLECVQDMDHENMFWYRQDPGLGLRLIYFSYDVKMKEKGDIPEGYSVSREKKERFSLILESASTNQTSMYLCASRSNRGKPYEQYFGPGTRLTVT.

The J gene is TRBJ1-2, the V gene TRBV14; TRBD1 matches 9 bases. The CDR3 covers 14 residues. Germline trimming cut 5 bases from V and 8 bases from J; bases unmatched to any gene: 9. Germline values: CDR1 SGHDN, CDR2 FVKESK. The CDR3 bases are TGTGCCAGCAGCTTGCAACAGGGGGCAGGCGGCTACACCTTC. This translates into CASSLQQGAGGYTF.

This clone was detected only once. The V call is TRBV30, the J call TRBJ1-1; 7 bases are a match to TRBD1. Trimming removed 8 bases from V and 1 base from J; junction bases left unmatched: 7. CDR3 length equals 13 residues. CDR1 and CDR2 (germline): GTSNPN, SVGIG (reference sequence). CDR3 sequence: CASRDRKNTEAFF. In DNA, the CDR3 is TGTGCCAGTCGGGACAGAAAGAACACTGAAGCTTTCTTT.

The chain joins TRBV9 to TRBJ2-3; tentatively, D is TRBD1 (6 bases). Germline-derived CDR1 and CDR2 are SGDLS and YYNGEE. Trimming removed 4 bases from V and 3 bases from J, with 18 bases in between. CDR3 length: 16 residues. This CDR3 is CASSTTWAGVTDTQYF. The CDR3 DNA is TGTGCCAGCAGCACAACGTGGGCAGGGGTGACAGATACGCAGTATTTT.